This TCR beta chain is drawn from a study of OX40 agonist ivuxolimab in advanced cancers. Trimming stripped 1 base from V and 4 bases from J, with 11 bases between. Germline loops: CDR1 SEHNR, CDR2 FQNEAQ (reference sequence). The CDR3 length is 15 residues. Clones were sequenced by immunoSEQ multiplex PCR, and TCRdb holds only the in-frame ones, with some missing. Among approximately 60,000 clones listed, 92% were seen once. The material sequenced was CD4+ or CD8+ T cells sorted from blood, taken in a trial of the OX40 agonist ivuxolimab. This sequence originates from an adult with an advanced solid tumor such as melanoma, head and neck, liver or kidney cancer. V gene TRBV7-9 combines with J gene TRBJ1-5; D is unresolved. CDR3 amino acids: CASSLGSVGNQPQHF. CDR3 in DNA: TGTGCCAGCAGCTTAGGTTCGGTGGGGAATCAGCCCCAGCATTTT.